Listed here is a single T cell receptor (beta chain). Looked up from germline, CDR1 is GTSNPN and CDR2 is SVGIG (reference sequence). CDR3 size: 12 residues. V gave up 4 bases and J gave up 6 bases, with 9 bases separating them. Clones were read by immunoSEQ multiplex PCR, and TCRdb kept only the in-frame ones, dropping some. The table shows about 130,000 clones, with about 80% occurring only once. The data derive from a study of blood T cell repertoires in COVID-19. Study-wide context: Sources were T cells, B-cell-depleted T cells, or PBMCs; the material itself was cDNA or gDNA.

The rearrangement joins TRBV30 to TRBJ1-4, with D possibly being TRBD1 (5 bases). Sequenced sample: peripheral blood. The TCR comes from a woman aged 45-60 years with acute or convalescent COVID-19. The CDR3 reads CAWNKGYEKLFF. CDR3 DNA: TGTGCCTGGAATAAGGGGTATGAAAAACTGTTTTTT.